Listed below are T cell receptor beta chains from one sample, sequenced in a study of blood T cell repertoires in COVID-19. The protocol was immunoSEQ multiplex PCR, while the TCRdb copy is restricted to in-frame clones and leaves out a portion. This sample has approximately 160,000 clones; roughly 80% occur once, and the top ten carry approximately 8%. Input material: peripheral blood. Receptors were obtained from a man between 60 and 75 years old with acute or convalescent COVID-19. Each CDR3 is given with its conserved first and last residue. D genes are given only for firm matches. Size is stated for part of the rows, as once, few or many counts, or as a class when the clone is expanded.

v_call: TRBV29-1; j_call: TRBJ2-5; clone_size: -; d_call: -; cdr3_aa: CSVILASYQETQYF; cdr3_nt: TGCAGCGTTATCCTAGCTTCGTACCAAGAGACCCAGTACTTC
v_call: TRBV11-1; j_call: TRBJ1-1; clone_size: -; d_call: -; cdr3_aa: CASSSSLYTEAFF; cdr3_nt: TGTGCCAGCAGCTCGAGCCTTTACACTGAAGCTTTCTTT
v_call: TRBV28; j_call: TRBJ1-3; clone_size: -; d_call: -; cdr3_aa: CASSLPQSLSGNTIYF; cdr3_nt: TGTGCCAGCAGTTTGCCTCAGTCCCTCTCTGGAAACACCATATATTTT
v_call: TRBV12-3/TRBV12-4; j_call: TRBJ1-6; clone_size: -; d_call: TRBD1; cdr3_aa: CASSLVGQALHF; cdr3_nt: TGTGCCAGCAGTTTAGTAGGACAGGCCCTCCACTTT
v_call: TRBV7-3; j_call: TRBJ2-2; clone_size: -; d_call: TRBD1; cdr3_aa: CASSPQGAVNTGELFF; cdr3_nt: TGTGCCAGCAGCCCACAGGGGGCTGTGAACACCGGGGAGCTGTTTTTT
v_call: TRBV10-1; j_call: TRBJ2-7; clone_size: -; d_call: TRBD2; cdr3_aa: CASSARTSGDYEQYF; cdr3_nt: TGCGCCAGCAGCGCCCGGACTAGCGGGGACTACGAGCAGTACTTC
v_call: TRBV11-3; j_call: TRBJ1-1; clone_size: -; d_call: -; cdr3_aa: CASSSGVGGDTEAFF; cdr3_nt: TGTGCCAGCAGCTCCGGGGTGGGTGGTGACACTGAAGCTTTCTTT
v_call: TRBV10-3; j_call: TRBJ1-6; clone_size: -; d_call: -; cdr3_aa: CAISEGDTHNSPLHF; cdr3_nt: TGTGCCATCAGTGAGGGGGACACCCATAATTCACCCCTCCACTTT
v_call: TRBV11-2; j_call: TRBJ1-6; clone_size: few; d_call: -; cdr3_aa: CASSSPAEPLHF; cdr3_nt: TGTGCCAGCAGCTCGCCCGCGGAACCCCTCCACTTT
v_call: TRBV15; j_call: TRBJ2-3; clone_size: -; d_call: TRBD2; cdr3_aa: CATRLAGEPDTQYF; cdr3_nt: TGTGCCACCCGACTAGCGGGGGAACCAGATACGCAGTATTTT
v_call: TRBV9; j_call: TRBJ1-4; clone_size: -; d_call: TRBD1; cdr3_aa: CASSVAGGGEKLFF; cdr3_nt: TGTGCCAGCAGCGTAGCAGGGGGTGGTGAAAAACTGTTTTTT
v_call: TRBV6-1; j_call: TRBJ1-2; clone_size: -; d_call: -; cdr3_aa: CASSEQGSGGYTF; cdr3_nt: TGTGCCAGCAGTGAACAGGGAAGTGGCGGCTACACCTTC
v_call: TRBV4-2; j_call: TRBJ1-1; clone_size: -; d_call: TRBD1; cdr3_aa: CASSHRGQGTNTEAFF; cdr3_nt: TGTGCCAGCAGCCACCGGGGACAGGGCACGAACACTGAAGCTTTCTTT
v_call: TRBV18; j_call: TRBJ1-4; clone_size: -; d_call: -; cdr3_aa: CASSPPEGTNEKLFF; cdr3_nt: TGTGCCAGCTCACCACCAGAGGGAACTAATGAAAAACTGTTTTTT
v_call: TRBV7-9; j_call: TRBJ2-3; clone_size: -; d_call: -; cdr3_aa: CASSFGWLEDTQYF; cdr3_nt: TGTGCCAGCAGCTTTGGTTGGCTCGAAGATACGCAGTATTTT
v_call: TRBV5-4; j_call: TRBJ1-2; clone_size: -; d_call: TRBD1; cdr3_aa: CASSGRQGVYTF; cdr3_nt: TGTGCCAGCAGCGGCCGACAGGGGGTCTACACCTTC
v_call: TRBV9; j_call: TRBJ2-2; clone_size: once; d_call: TRBD1; cdr3_aa: CASSPPGQYTGELFF; cdr3_nt: TGTGCCAGCAGCCCGCCGGGACAGTACACCGGGGAGCTGTTTTTT
v_call: TRBV2; j_call: TRBJ1-5; clone_size: -; d_call: -; cdr3_aa: CASSEADRNQPQHF; cdr3_nt: TGTGCCAGCAGTGAAGCTGACAGGAATCAGCCCCAGCATTTT
v_call: TRBV7-8; j_call: TRBJ2-3; clone_size: -; d_call: TRBD1; cdr3_aa: CASSLDLTGPSTDTQYF; cdr3_nt: TGTGCCAGCAGCTTAGATCTGACAGGGCCGAGCACAGATACGCAGTATTTT
v_call: TRBV7-2; j_call: TRBJ1-5; clone_size: few; d_call: -; cdr3_aa: CASSLANNQPQHF; cdr3_nt: TGTGCCAGCAGCTTAGCCAACAATCAGCCCCAGCATTTT
v_call: TRBV4-3; j_call: TRBJ1-5; clone_size: once; d_call: -; cdr3_aa: CASSQDHQISNQPQHF; cdr3_nt: TGCGCCAGCAGCCAAGATCACCAGATTAGCAATCAGCCCCAGCATTTT
v_call: TRBV5-1; j_call: TRBJ1-2; clone_size: -; d_call: TRBD1; cdr3_aa: CASSLQGTDYGYTF; cdr3_nt: TGCGCCAGCAGCTTGCAAGGGACAGACTATGGCTACACCTTC
v_call: TRBV4-3; j_call: TRBJ1-1; clone_size: -; d_call: -; cdr3_aa: CASSQDIGLAGRDTEAFF; cdr3_nt: TGCGCCAGCAGCCAAGATATAGGCCTGGCCGGGAGGGACACTGAAGCTTTCTTT
v_call: TRBV15; j_call: TRBJ2-2; clone_size: -; d_call: -; cdr3_aa: CATSRDLRVGNTGELFF; cdr3_nt: TGTGCCACCAGCAGGGATCTCAGGGTGGGGAACACCGGGGAGCTGTTTTTT
v_call: TRBV30; j_call: TRBJ2-5; clone_size: few; d_call: TRBD2; cdr3_aa: CAWTAGGPETQYF; cdr3_nt: TGTGCCTGGACTGCGGGGGGGCCCGAGACCCAGTACTTC
v_call: TRBV5-1; j_call: TRBJ2-1; clone_size: -; d_call: TRBD2; cdr3_aa: CASSRGLDYINEQFF; cdr3_nt: TGCGCCAGCAGCCGCGGACTAGACTACATCAATGAGCAGTTCTTC
v_call: TRBV27; j_call: TRBJ1-4; clone_size: few; d_call: TRBD1; cdr3_aa: CASSWGQGDEKLFF; cdr3_nt: TGTGCCAGCAGCTGGGGACAGGGAGATGAAAAACTGTTTTTT
v_call: TRBV2; j_call: TRBJ2-7; clone_size: -; d_call: TRBD2; cdr3_aa: CASSVIPGLNSYEQYF; cdr3_nt: TGTGCCAGCAGTGTAATCCCGGGACTAAACTCCTACGAGCAGTACTTC
v_call: TRBV9; j_call: TRBJ1-1; clone_size: -; d_call: -; cdr3_aa: CASSPRFLGNTEAFF; cdr3_nt: TGTGCCAGCAGCCCGAGGTTTTTGGGGAACACTGAAGCTTTCTTT
v_call: TRBV11-3; j_call: TRBJ2-7; clone_size: -; d_call: TRBD1; cdr3_aa: CASSLGGTGGEQYF; cdr3_nt: TGTGCCAGCAGCCTCGGCGGGACAGGGGGCGAGCAGTACTTC
v_call: TRBV4-3; j_call: TRBJ2-7; clone_size: -; d_call: TRBD1; cdr3_aa: CASSQDPTRGQEQYF; cdr3_nt: TGCGCCAGCAGCCAAGACCCCACCAGGGGGCAGGAGCAGTACTTC
v_call: TRBV30; j_call: TRBJ1-5; clone_size: -; d_call: -; cdr3_aa: CAWSVQRDSNQPQHF; cdr3_nt: TGTGCCTGGAGTGTACAGAGGGATAGCAATCAGCCCCAGCATTTT
v_call: TRBV29-1; j_call: TRBJ2-5; clone_size: few; d_call: TRBD2; cdr3_aa: CSVPSGGFQETQYF; cdr3_nt: TGCAGCGTCCCTAGCGGGGGGTTCCAAGAGACCCAGTACTTC
v_call: TRBV5-1; j_call: TRBJ2-7; clone_size: once; d_call: TRBD2; cdr3_aa: CASSAQSTSGGYEQYF; cdr3_nt: TGCGCCAGCAGCGCACAATCTACTAGCGGGGGTTACGAGCAGTACTTC
v_call: TRBV29-1; j_call: TRBJ1-2; clone_size: -; d_call: TRBD1; cdr3_aa: CSVGGTGGYTF; cdr3_nt: TGCAGCGTTGGAGGGACAGGCGGCTACACCTTC
v_call: TRBV15; j_call: TRBJ1-4; clone_size: -; d_call: TRBD1; cdr3_aa: CATSGLTGGVYEKLFF; cdr3_nt: TGTGCCACCAGCGGATTAACAGGGGGCGTTTATGAAAAACTGTTTTTT
v_call: TRBV19; j_call: TRBJ2-1; clone_size: -; d_call: -; cdr3_aa: CASSIDQGSYNEQFF; cdr3_nt: TGTGCCAGTAGTATAGACCAGGGCTCCTACAATGAGCAGTTCTTC
v_call: TRBV4-1; j_call: TRBJ2-1; clone_size: -; d_call: TRBD1; cdr3_aa: CASSHPGQGAWNEQFF; cdr3_nt: TGCGCCAGCAGCCACCCGGGACAGGGGGCGTGGAATGAGCAGTTCTTC
v_call: TRBV15; j_call: TRBJ1-1; clone_size: -; d_call: TRBD1; cdr3_aa: CATSRVAGGTEAFF; cdr3_nt: TGTGCCACCAGCAGAGTGGCAGGGGGAACTGAAGCTTTCTTT
v_call: TRBV2; j_call: TRBJ1-1; clone_size: -; d_call: TRBD1; cdr3_aa: CASSVNWGQGVSAEAFF; cdr3_nt: TGTGCCAGCAGTGTTAACTGGGGACAGGGAGTTTCTGCTGAAGCTTTCTTT
v_call: TRBV6-1; j_call: TRBJ2-7; clone_size: -; d_call: TRBD1; cdr3_aa: CASSEEIRQGIYEQYF; cdr3_nt: TGTGCCAGCAGTGAAGAAATCAGACAGGGCATCTACGAGCAGTACTTC
v_call: TRBV20-1; j_call: TRBJ2-1; clone_size: -; d_call: -; cdr3_aa: CSVFGNNEQFF; cdr3_nt: TGCAGTGTATTCGGTAACAATGAGCAGTTCTTC
v_call: TRBV18; j_call: TRBJ1-2; clone_size: -; d_call: -; cdr3_aa: CASSPGSNYGYTF; cdr3_nt: TGTGCCAGCTCACCTGGCTCAAACTATGGCTACACCTTC
v_call: TRBV10-1; j_call: TRBJ2-7; clone_size: few; d_call: TRBD1; cdr3_aa: CASSLTGQGASEQYF; cdr3_nt: TGCGCCAGCAGCCTAACGGGACAGGGGGCCAGCGAGCAGTACTTC
v_call: TRBV6-5; j_call: TRBJ2-3; clone_size: once; d_call: TRBD2; cdr3_aa: CASSYGLAADTQYF; cdr3_nt: TGTGCCAGCAGTTACGGCCTAGCGGCGGATACGCAGTATTTT
v_call: TRBV10-2; j_call: TRBJ1-6; clone_size: -; d_call: -; cdr3_aa: CASNPQGLGNNSPLHF; cdr3_nt: TGCGCCAGCAACCCGCAGGGATTGGGCAACAATTCACCCCTCCACTTT
v_call: TRBV7-9; j_call: TRBJ1-6; clone_size: few; d_call: TRBD1; cdr3_aa: CASTGGQPYNSPLHF; cdr3_nt: TGTGCCAGCACCGGGGGACAGCCGTATAATTCACCCCTCCACTTT
v_call: TRBV5-1; j_call: TRBJ2-1; clone_size: -; d_call: -; cdr3_aa: CASSLGARQIIYNEQFF; cdr3_nt: TGCGCCAGCAGCTTGGGGGCTCGACAGATTATCTACAATGAGCAGTTCTTC
v_call: TRBV3-1/TRBV3-2; j_call: TRBJ1-5; clone_size: -; d_call: TRBD1; cdr3_aa: CASSQGTGALNQPQHF; cdr3_nt: TGTGCCAGCAGCCAAGGGACAGGGGCATTAAATCAGCCCCAGCATTTT
v_call: TRBV9; j_call: TRBJ2-1; clone_size: -; d_call: -; cdr3_aa: CASSEGGRSYNEQFF; cdr3_nt: TGTGCCAGCAGCGAGGGGGGGAGATCCTACAATGAGCAGTTCTTC
v_call: TRBV9; j_call: TRBJ2-3; clone_size: -; d_call: -; cdr3_aa: CASSYQGASTDTQYF; cdr3_nt: TGTGCCAGCAGCTATCAAGGGGCCAGCACAGATACGCAGTATTTT
v_call: TRBV12-3/TRBV12-4; j_call: TRBJ2-2; clone_size: medium-sized; d_call: -; cdr3_aa: CASSGVNTGELFF; cdr3_nt: TGTGCCAGCAGCGGGGTTAACACCGGGGAGCTGTTTTTT
v_call: TRBV7-2; j_call: TRBJ1-3; clone_size: -; d_call: -; cdr3_aa: CASSLSGVSGNTIYF; cdr3_nt: TGTGCCAGCAGCTTATCCGGAGTCTCTGGAAACACCATATATTTT
v_call: TRBV29-1; j_call: TRBJ1-6; clone_size: -; d_call: -; cdr3_aa: CSVDAGRGSPLHF; cdr3_nt: TGCAGCGTTGATGCCGGGAGAGGGTCACCCCTCCACTTT
v_call: TRBV30; j_call: TRBJ2-7; clone_size: -; d_call: -; cdr3_aa: CAWSTGYEQYF; cdr3_nt: TGTGCCTGGAGTACAGGATACGAGCAGTACTTC
v_call: TRBV5-5; j_call: TRBJ1-4; clone_size: -; d_call: TRBD1; cdr3_aa: CASSLVGGLQGVEKLFF; cdr3_nt: TGTGCCAGCAGCTTGGTAGGGGGCCTACAGGGCGTTGAAAAACTGTTTTTT
v_call: TRBV7-2; j_call: TRBJ2-2; clone_size: -; d_call: -; cdr3_aa: CASSFQQNTGELFF; cdr3_nt: TGTGCCAGCAGCTTTCAACAGAACACCGGGGAGCTGTTTTTT
v_call: TRBV13; j_call: TRBJ2-2; clone_size: once; d_call: TRBD1; cdr3_aa: CASSLDPTGGTGELFF; cdr3_nt: TGTGCCAGCAGCTTAGATCCGACAGGGGGCACCGGGGAGCTGTTTTTT
v_call: TRBV4-1; j_call: TRBJ2-7; clone_size: once; d_call: -; cdr3_aa: CASSQVGIRDSDYEQYF; cdr3_nt: TGCGCCAGCAGCCAAGTAGGTATTCGGGACTCCGACTACGAGCAGTACTTC
v_call: TRBV30; j_call: TRBJ2-5; clone_size: few; d_call: -; cdr3_aa: CAWSPSGPSETQYF; cdr3_nt: TGTGCCTGGAGTCCCAGCGGACCCTCGGAGACCCAGTACTTC